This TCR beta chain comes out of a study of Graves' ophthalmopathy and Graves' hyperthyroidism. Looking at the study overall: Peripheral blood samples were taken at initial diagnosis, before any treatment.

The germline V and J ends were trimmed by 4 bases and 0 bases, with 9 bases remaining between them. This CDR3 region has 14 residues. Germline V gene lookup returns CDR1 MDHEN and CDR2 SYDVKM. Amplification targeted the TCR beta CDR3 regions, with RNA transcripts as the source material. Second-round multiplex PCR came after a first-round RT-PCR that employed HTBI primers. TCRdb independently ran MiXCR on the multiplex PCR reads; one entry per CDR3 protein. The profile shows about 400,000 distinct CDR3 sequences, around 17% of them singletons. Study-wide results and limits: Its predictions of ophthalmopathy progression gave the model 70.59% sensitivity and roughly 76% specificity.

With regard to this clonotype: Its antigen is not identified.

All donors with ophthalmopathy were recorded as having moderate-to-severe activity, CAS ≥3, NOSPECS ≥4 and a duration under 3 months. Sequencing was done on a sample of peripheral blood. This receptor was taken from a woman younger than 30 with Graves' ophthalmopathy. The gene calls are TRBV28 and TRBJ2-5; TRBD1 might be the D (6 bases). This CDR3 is CASSWAGDQETQYF. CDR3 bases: TGTGCCAGCAGTTGGGCAGGGGACCAAGAGACCCAGTACTTC.